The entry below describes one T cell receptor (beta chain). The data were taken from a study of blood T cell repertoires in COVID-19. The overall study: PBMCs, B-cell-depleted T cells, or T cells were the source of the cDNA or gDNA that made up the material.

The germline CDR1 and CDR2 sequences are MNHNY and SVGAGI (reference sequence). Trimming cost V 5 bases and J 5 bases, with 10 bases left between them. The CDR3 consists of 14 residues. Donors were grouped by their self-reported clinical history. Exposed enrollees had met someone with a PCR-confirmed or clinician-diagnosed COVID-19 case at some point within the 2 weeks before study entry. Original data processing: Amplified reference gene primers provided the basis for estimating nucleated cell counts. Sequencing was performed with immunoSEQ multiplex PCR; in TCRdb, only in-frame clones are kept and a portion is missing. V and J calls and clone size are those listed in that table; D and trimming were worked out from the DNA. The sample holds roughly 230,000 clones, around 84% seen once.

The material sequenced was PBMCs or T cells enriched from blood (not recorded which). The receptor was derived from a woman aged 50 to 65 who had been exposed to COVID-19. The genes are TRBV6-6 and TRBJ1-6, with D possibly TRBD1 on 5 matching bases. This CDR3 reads CASSTGGNNSPLHF. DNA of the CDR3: TGTGCCAGCAGTACAGGAGGGAATAATTCACCCCTCCACTTT.